A single sample gave rise to the 32 T cell receptor beta chains below, sequenced in a study of shared clonotypes between healthy human individuals. The repertoire was sequenced with immunoSEQ multiplex PCR; TCRdb's copy has only in-frame clones and lacks some. The table has about a million clones, about 75% seen once. Source material: memory CD4+ T cells sorted from blood. Subset defined: CD45RA-negative fraction. The source of these receptors is a man younger than 35 in good health.

This clone was recorded only once. The genes are TRBV12-5 and TRBJ2-6; D gene unclear. The CDR3 has 13 residues. Looked up from germline, CDR1 is LGHNT and CDR2 is FRNRAP. V lost 5 bases to trimming and J lost 3 bases, with 5 bases between them. This CDR3 reads CASGISGANVLTF. In nucleotides, the CDR3 is TGTGCTAGTGGTATCAGTGGGGCCAACGTCCTGACTTTC.

J is TRBJ1-2 and V is TRBV6-1; D unresolved. The length of the CDR3 is 15 residues. Germline V lookup: CDR1 MNHNS, CDR2 SASEGT. Trimming took off 5 bases at V and 0 bases at J, with 13 bases between the two ends. CDR3 bases: TGTGCCAGCAGTACGGGCGGGTCTGCTAACTATGGCTACACCTTC. It specifies CASSTGGSANYGYTF.

The chain has TRBV11-2 and TRBJ1-1, with D possibly TRBD1 on 6 matching bases. Germline lookup yields CDR1 SGHAT and CDR2 FQNNGV. V was clipped by 4 bases and J by 11 bases, with 14 bases between them. The CDR3 covers 12 residues. Here the CDR3 DNA reads TGTGCCAGCAGCTACCAGACAGGAGACGCTTTCTTT. Translation gives CASSYQTGDAFF. Filled out from reference TRBV11-2 and TRBJ1-1, the complete variable domain reads EAGVAQSPRYKIIEKRQSVAFWCNPISGHATLYWYQQILGQGPKLLIQFQNNGVVDDSQLPKDRFSAERLKGVDSTLKIQPAKLEDSAVYLCASSYQTGDAFFGQGTRLTVV.

V usage is TRBV4-3 and J usage is TRBJ1-2; D is unresolved. Germline-derived CDR1 and CDR2 are LGHNA and YSLEER. Trimming removed 0 bases from V and 3 bases from J, with 11 bases in between. The CDR3 is 15 amino acids. In DNA, the CDR3 is TGCGCCAGCAGCCAAGATGTAGGAGCCGACTATGGCTACACCTTC. Protein: CASSQDVGADYGYTF.

The V and J genes are TRBV7-2 and TRBJ1-1, with D possibly matching TRBD1 (5 bases). Trimming took 3 bases from V and 1 from J, leaving 12 bases between them. This CDR3 region has 15 residues. Germline values: CDR1 SGHTA, CDR2 FQGNSA. CDR3 protein: CASSFQGSENTEAFF. CDR3 sequence (DNA): TGTGCCAGCAGCTTCCAGGGAAGTGAGAACACTGAAGCTTTCTTT.

The CDR3 DNA follows: TGTGCCAGCAGTTACCGGACTGGCTCATTTTACGAGCAGTACTTC. Its translation is CASSYRTGSFYEQYF. V usage is TRBV5-4 and J usage is TRBJ2-7; possible D gene TRBD2, 5 bases. The CDR3 is 15 residues long. Germline V gene sequence: CDR1 SGHNT, CDR2 YYREEE (reference sequence). V lost 5 bases and J 4 bases, leaving 19 bases between the germline ends.

This rearrangement joins TRBV4-1 to TRBJ2-3, with 13 bases matching TRBD2. Germline V gene lookup returns CDR1 MGHRA and CDR2 YSYEKL. The CDR3 is 18 residues long. V dropped 0 bases and J dropped 3; count of bases not matched to a gene: 6. CDR3 nucleotides: TGCGCCAGCAGCCAAGATTTAACTAGCGGGGGGGGGACAGATACGCAGTATTTT. This gives the protein CASSQDLTSGGGTDTQYF.

This clone was recorded a few times. V and J are TRBV5-1 and TRBJ1-1, with a possible D match to TRBD1 (5 bases). Per the germline V gene, CDR1 is SGHRS and CDR2 is YFSETQ. There are 11 residues in the CDR3. Trimming stripped 4 bases from V and 7 bases from J, with 8 bases between. The CDR3 is CASSADSEAFF. CDR3 in DNA: TGCGCCAGCAGCGCAGACAGTGAAGCTTTCTTT.

This clone was counted between two and nine times. The chain is built from TRBV2 and TRBJ1-5; D not certain. This CDR3 comprises 13 residues. V was trimmed by 8 bases and J by 6 bases, leaving 14 bases between them. Germline CDR1 reads SNHLY; CDR2 reads FYNNEI. The CDR3 nucleotides read TGTGCCAGCGACGCCGCTGAAGGTCAGCCCCAGCATTTT. It specifies CASDAAEGQPQHF.

This clone was recorded only once. This sequence joins TRBV28 and TRBJ1-2, with a weak D call TRBD1 (5 bases). The V gene lost 4 bases and the J gene lost 4 bases, with 7 bases spanning the gap. The germline V gene encodes CDR1 MDHEN and CDR2 SYDVKM. The CDR3 loop spans 12 amino acids. The CDR3 DNA reads TGTGCCAGCAGTTGGGGCCCCTATGGCTACACCTTC. The encoded protein is CASSWGPYGYTF.

The rearrangement links TRBV4-3 to TRBJ2-5; 7 nucleotides agree with TRBD2. V was pared by 0 bases and J by 5 bases, with 12 bases of the junction left unmatched. Germline CDR1 and CDR2: LGHNA and YSLEER. The CDR3 runs 17 residues. The CDR3 reads CASSQDLLAFSSETQYF. The DNA of the CDR3 is TGCGCCAGCAGCCAAGATTTACTAGCGTTTTCTTCGGAGACCCAGTACTTC.

V usage is TRBV12-5 and J usage is TRBJ2-3, with D unclear. The CDR3 has 12 residues. CDR1 is LGHNT and CDR2 is FRNRAP in the germline V gene. Trimming took off 1 base at V and 6 bases at J, with 5 bases between the two ends. The CDR3 sequence is CASGLEGDTQYF. The CDR3 nucleotides read TGTGCTAGTGGTTTGGAAGGGGATACGCAGTATTTT.

Remarks on this clone: A far larger clone is one base from this, pointing to a likely read error. V usage is TRBV4-2 and J usage is TRBJ2-6; 7 positions agree with TRBD1. Germline-derived CDR1 and CDR2 are LGHNA and YNFKEQ. The CDR3 loop spans 16 amino acids. The CDR3 protein is CASTTGALSRANVLTF. The CDR3 coding sequence is TGTGCCAGCACCACAGGGGCACTCTCTAGGGCCAACGTCCTGACTTTC.

With respect to this clone: In the same sample, other DNA sequences code for this CDR3. The J gene is TRBJ2-2, the V gene TRBV28; maybe TRBD2 (6 bases). Trimming took 6 bases from V and 2 from J, leaving 10 bases between them. The CDR3 has 14 amino acids. Germline CDR1 reads MDHEN; CDR2 reads SYDVKM. The CDR3 loop is CASREGSNTGELFF. Here the CDR3 DNA reads TGTGCCAGCAGGGAGGGTTCCAACACCGGGGAGCTGTTTTTT.

Ten or more counts support this clone. The chain employs TRBV4-1 and TRBJ1-5; 7 bases line up with TRBD1. CDR3 length: 14 amino acids. Germline V gene sequence: CDR1 MGHRA, CDR2 YSYEKL. With 5 bases clipped from V and 0 bases from J, the junction kept 1 base outside the gene matches. CDR3 in amino acids: CASSTGDSNQPQHF. The CDR3 nucleotides read TGCGCCAGCAGCACAGGGGATAGCAATCAGCCCCAGCATTTT.

The genes are TRBV5-1 and TRBJ1-1; D is perhaps TRBD1 (5 bases). The germline V and J ends were trimmed by 0 bases and 9 bases, with 27 bases remaining between them. From germline, CDR1 is SGHRS and CDR2 YFSETQ. This CDR3 region has 18 residues. CDR3 bases: TGCGCCAGCAGCTTGGGCCAATTAGACAGTAACGGTGAACAACAAGCTTTCTTT. It codes for CASSLGQLDSNGEQQAFF.

The chain couples TRBV30 to TRBJ2-7; 7 bases match TRBD1. The CDR3 length is 11 residues. After removal of 3 bases from V and 6 bases from J, the junction contained 2 bases not matched to a gene. Germline V CDR1 and CDR2: GTSNPN, SVGIG (reference sequence). CDR3 bases: TGTGCCTGGAGCCGGGACAGCGAGCAGTACTTC. Translation gives CAWSRDSEQYF.

The chain has TRBV25-1 and TRBJ1-6, with TRBD1 as a possible D gene (6 bases). CDR3 length: 16 residues. V was pared by 4 bases and J by 2 bases, with 12 bases between. The germline CDR1 and CDR2 sequences are MGHDK and SYGVNS. DNA of the CDR3: TGTGCCAGCAGTGCACAGGGTTCCCCCTATAATTCACCCCTCCACTTT. Amino acids: CASSAQGSPYNSPLHF.

A note on this clone: Distinct nucleotide sequences in the sample also encode this CDR3. The rearrangement links TRBV6-5 to TRBJ1-2; possibly TRBD1 for D (6 bases). CDR3 size: 13 residues. Trimming removed 6 bases from V and 4 bases from J, with 12 bases in between. Germline loops: CDR1 MNHEY, CDR2 SVGAGI. For the CDR3, the DNA is TGTGCCAGCAGCGAAGGGGGGGGCTATGGCTACACCTTC. Encoded protein: CASSEGGGYGYTF.

The rearrangement uses TRBV9 and TRBJ2-7; TRBD2 is a possible D gene (6 bases). Germline CDR1 and CDR2: SGDLS and YYNGEE. Trimming left V 0 bases short and J 1 base short, with 14 bases between. This CDR3 is built from 16 residues. CDR3 region: CASSVAPGEGSYEQYF. CDR3 nucleotides: TGTGCCAGCAGCGTAGCCCCGGGAGAGGGGTCCTACGAGCAGTACTTC.

Turning to this clone: With a much larger clone just one base away, this may be a read error. The J gene is TRBJ2-1, the V gene TRBV7-9, with D unclear. Germline V lookup: CDR1 SEHNR, CDR2 FQNEAQ (reference sequence). Trimming pared 4 bases from V and 6 bases from J, leaving 4 bases between. The CDR3 is 11 amino acids. CDR3 amino acids: CASSSRNEQFF. CDR3 nucleotides: TGTGCCAGCAGCTCCCGCAATGAGCAGTTCTTC.

The gene calls are TRBV18 and TRBJ1-2, with no clear D. There are 13 residues in the CDR3. Germline lookup yields CDR1 KGHSH and CDR2 LQKENI. V was clipped by 3 bases and J by 6 bases, with 11 bases between them. In DNA form, the CDR3 reads TGTGCCAGCTCACCTAGGAAGTTCCATGGCTACACCTTC. Protein: CASSPRKFHGYTF. Based on the CDR3 plus reference TRBV18 and TRBJ1-2, the full variable domain is NAGVMQNPRHLVRRRGQEARLRCSPMKGHSHVYWYRQLPEEGLKFMVYLQKENIIDESGMPKERFSAEFPKEGPSILRIQQVVRGDSAAYFCASSPRKFHGYTFGSGTRLTVV.

For this clone: Other nucleotide sequences in the sample specify the same CDR3. The chain has TRBV5-6 and TRBJ1-6; D is ambiguous. This CDR3 is built from 13 residues. Looked up from germline, CDR1 is SGHDT and CDR2 is YYEEEE. V dropped 1 base and J dropped 6 bases, with 5 bases sitting between them. CDR3 sequence: CASSLYGNSPLHF. The CDR3 nucleotides are TGTGCCAGCAGCTTGTATGGTAATTCACCCCTCCACTTT.

V gene TRBV18 combines with J gene TRBJ1-1; D possibly corresponds to TRBD1 (6 bases). CDR3 length: 16 residues. Germline lookup yields CDR1 KGHSH and CDR2 LQKENI. V gave up 3 bases and J gave up 8 bases, with 22 bases separating them. The CDR3 nucleotides are TGTGCCAGCTCACCGTCCAGAGCCGGGACACCTTTGGAAGCTTTCTTT. As protein: CASSPSRAGTPLEAFF.

J is TRBJ2-5 and V is TRBV4-3; 11 bases align to TRBD2. Trimming removed 0 bases from V and 4 bases from J; junction bases left unmatched: 7. Per the germline V gene, CDR1 is LGHNA and CDR2 is YSLEER. The CDR3 is 17 amino acids. Here the CDR3 DNA reads TGCGCCAGCAGCCAAGACCATGGCCTAGCGGGAGGAGAGACCCAGTACTTC. This codes for CASSQDHGLAGGETQYF.

This clone has a handful of counts. This may be a read error, as it is one base from a much larger clone. Different DNA sequences within this sample yield the same CDR3. The chain is built from TRBV10-3 and TRBJ2-5, with D uncertain. The J call may be wrong; the DNA end is better matched by TRBJ2-7. This CDR3 is 11 amino acids long. Germline V gives CDR1 ENHRY, CDR2 SYGVKD. CDR3 loop: CAISDGYEQYF. CDR3 DNA sequence: TGTGCCATCAGTGATGGCTACGAGCAGTACTTC.

This sequence joins TRBV11-3 and TRBJ1-4, with D perhaps matching TRBD1 (6 bases). From germline, CDR1 is SGHNT and CDR2 YENEEA. CDR3 length: 15 amino acids. V was shortened by 7 bases and J by 5 bases, with 17 bases between the two germline ends. For the CDR3, the DNA is TGTGCCAGCAATCCACAGGGAGTAGGAAATGAAAAACTGTTTTTT. The encoded protein is CASNPQGVGNEKLFF.

The CDR3 DNA follows: TGTGCCAGTAGTATAAATTATAGCAATCAGCCCCAGCATTTT. Protein sequence: CASSINYSNQPQHF. V usage is TRBV19 and J usage is TRBJ1-5, with unresolved D. V lost 2 bases and J lost 0, with 5 bases in between. The germline gives CDR1 LNHDA, CDR2 SQIVND (reference sequence). The CDR3 extends over 14 amino acids.

This clone was detected only a few times. The V call is TRBV2, the J call TRBJ1-2; 8 bases align to TRBD1. In germline, CDR1 is SNHLY, CDR2 FYNNEI. This CDR3 region has 13 residues. Germline trimming cut 5 bases from V and 3 bases from J; bases unmatched to any gene: 2. CDR3 nucleotides: TGTGCCAGCAGTAAGGACAGGGACTATGGCTACACCTTC. This gives the protein CASSKDRDYGYTF. The full variable domain, in which reference TRBV2 and TRBJ1-2 provide the parts outside the CDR3, is EPEVTQTPSHQVTQMGQEVILRCVPISNHLYFYWYRQILGQKVEFLVSFYNNEISEKSEIFDDQFSVERPDGSNFTLKIRSTKLEDSAMYFCASSKDRDYGYTFGSGTRLTVV.

V usage is TRBV14 and J usage is TRBJ2-2; unclear D gene. Germline loops: CDR1 SGHDN, CDR2 FVKESK. V lost 1 base to trimming and J lost 7 bases, with 13 bases between them. This CDR3 is built from 15 residues. The CDR3 protein is CASSQAQALGGELFF. The DNA for the CDR3 is TGTGCCAGCAGCCAAGCCCAGGCCTTGGGCGGGGAGCTGTTTTTT.

This clone has only a few counts. This rearrangement joins TRBV27 to TRBJ2-7; 10 nucleotides agree with TRBD1. The germline gives CDR1 MNHEY, CDR2 SMNVEV (reference sequence). The ends lost 6 bases at V and 6 bases at J; junction bases unmatched: 5. CDR3 length equals 13 residues. CDR3: CASRGQGSSEQYF. In DNA, the CDR3 is TGTGCCAGCAGGGGACAGGGGTCTTCCGAGCAGTACTTC.

This rearrangement joins TRBV5-1 to TRBJ2-3; TRBD2 matches 8 bases. Germline CDR1 reads SGHRS; CDR2 reads YFSETQ. V trimming: 3 bases; J trimming: 4 bases; junction bases outside the gene matches: 10. The CDR3 loop spans 16 amino acids. The CDR3 reads CASSSQIAGSSDTQYF. The CDR3 nucleotides read TGCGCCAGCAGCTCTCAAATAGCGGGATCTTCAGATACGCAGTATTTT.